The TCR beta chain described here comes from a study of naive and memory T cell subsets. As for treatment: skin biopsy from PPD injection site in Mantoux-positive individual. The library had UMIs added by 3' ligation of an oligonucleotide to TCR cDNA. The V gene end was trimmed by 4 bases and the J gene end by 3 bases; junction bases not matched to a gene: 13. This CDR3 region has 17 residues. Germline values: CDR1 SEHNR, CDR2 FQNEAQ (reference sequence). This clonotype occurred many times. The SP2 primer and nested alpha and beta constant region primers amplified ligated cDNA in four rounds. Via MiXCR, TCRdb re-called the UMI-ligation and nested PCR reads, giving one row per CDR3 protein. The repertoire consists of more than 30,000 distinct CDR3 sequences, with roughly 6.6% occurring once and the leading ten covering 3% to 3.5%.

This sample comprised skin, obtained from a tuberculin skin test site. This rearrangement joins TRBV7-9 to TRBJ2-7, with TRBD1 matching over 9 bases. The receptor was isolated from an adult in good health. The CDR3 loop is CASSSNLADRGHYEQYF. The CDR3 bases are TGTGCCAGCAGCTCTAACCTGGCGGACAGGGGCCACTACGAGCAGTACTTC.